This T cell receptor beta chain was identified during a study of T cell clonality in common variable immunodeficiency. Clones were sequenced by immunoSEQ multiplex PCR, and TCRdb holds only the in-frame ones, with some missing. The sample gives 15,000 to 25,000 clones, none seen only once, and the top ten clones hold under 3%. As to this clone: The antigen remains undetermined. The CDR3 is cut off 3 residues early in the read; its end comes from the germline J gene.

The study, taken as a whole, reports: Common variable immunodeficiency TCR beta sequences reportedly had fewer deletions and N-nucleotide insertions.

CDR3 length: 17 residues. V lost 1 base and J 2 bases, leaving 17 bases between the germline ends. Source material: peripheral blood mononuclear cells. The TCR originated in a human donor with common variable immunodeficiency. This sequence joins TRBV23-1 and TRBJ2-5, with D possibly being TRBD1 (6 bases). TRBV23-1 is placed among ORFs of uncertain function. The DNA read from the CDR3 is TGCGCCAGCAGTCAATTGGCGGCAGGGGCCAAGCAAGAGACC. Protein product: CASSQLAAGAKQET. The entire CDR3 protein is CASSQLAAGAKQETQYF.